The T cell receptor beta chain described here comes from a study of shared clonotypes between healthy human individuals. Overall study results and limits: Around 5.4% of naive CD4 clonotypes were common to a handful of donors.

Sequencing was performed with immunoSEQ multiplex PCR; in TCRdb, only in-frame clones are kept and a portion is missing. The sample holds roughly 2.1 million clones, approximately 94% seen once. This CDR3 region has 14 residues. Germline V gives CDR1 LNHDA, CDR2 SQIVND (reference sequence). V lost 3 bases and J lost 4, with 10 bases in between. Terminally differentiated effector memory CD45RA+ cells were excluded from the naive CD8 cells, which were CD45RO-negative and positively selected for CCR7. Concerning this clone itself: Its matching antigen is unknown.

The receptor's source is a man aged 18 to 29 in good health. Some clones in this sample may be carry-over from other donors' samples. Sequences were obtained from naive CD8+ T cells from PBMCs. V gene TRBV19 combines with J gene TRBJ1-5; D call uncertain. CDR3 region: CASSMWTRNQPQHF. The CDR3 bases are TGTGCCAGTAGTATGTGGACCAGAAATCAGCCCCAGCATTTT.